The 8 T cell receptor beta chains presented below share a single source sample, sequenced in a study of blood T cell repertoires in COVID-19 (dated by TCRdb to the early 2020s). Library preparation was by the immunoSEQ multiplex PCR assay. TCRdb retrieved this table from immuneACCESS and kept in-frame rearrangements only. Not all clones are present; in checked studies, unresolved V genes account for under half, and no reason is known for the remainder. The sample table contains 150,000 or so clones; only one count was recorded for over 75% of them. About 10% of the sample is held by the ten biggest clonotypes. Specimen: peripheral blood. Every receptor here comes from a man in his 60s with active or convalescent COVID-19.

In DNA, the CDR3 is TGCGCCAGCAGCGGAGGGGCCGGGGGCACAGATACGCAGTATTTT. Protein product: CASSGGAGGTDTQYF. This chain joins TRBV10-1 and TRBJ2-3; possible D gene TRBD2, 6 bases. The length of the CDR3 is 15 residues. Germline CDR1 and CDR2: WNHNN and SYGVQD (reference sequence). Trimming shortened V by 6 bases and J by 1 base, and 14 bases separated the two germline ends.

This sequence joins TRBV19 and TRBJ2-1; 9 positions agree with TRBD2. Germline loops: CDR1 LNHDA, CDR2 SQIVND (reference sequence). Trimming at V came to 7 bases and at J to 6 bases, leaving 10 bases not matched to a gene. CDR3 length: 15 amino acids. CDR3: CASTAGLALSNEQFF. CDR3 coding DNA: TGTGCCAGTACCGCGGGACTAGCTCTTTCCAATGAGCAGTTCTTC. Full variable domain (outside the CDR3, taken from reference TRBV19 and TRBJ2-1): DGGITQSPKYLFRKEGQNVTLSCEQNLNHDAMYWYRQDPGQGLRLIYYSQIVNDFQKGDIAEGYSVSREKKESFPLTVTSAQKNPTAFYLCASTAGLALSNEQFFGPGTRLTVL.

The J gene is TRBJ2-7, the V gene TRBV11-2, with 8 nucleotides matching TRBD1. J gave up 1 base and V 0 bases, and 8 bases lay outside the gene matches. From germline, CDR1 is SGHAT and CDR2 FQNNGV. The CDR3 is made up of 17 amino acids. The CDR3 DNA reads as TGTGCCAGCAGCTTAGACAGGGGGCAGGGGGCGTCCTACGAGCAGTACTTC. This sequence encodes CASSLDRGQGASYEQYF.

This clone has only one observation. The rearrangement links TRBV20-1 to TRBJ1-2; a weak D match, TRBD1 (6 bases). In germline, CDR1 is DFQATT, CDR2 SNEGSKA (reference sequence). Between the trimmed V and J ends, which lost 5 bases and 7 bases, there was a span of 8 bases. The CDR3 is made up of 10 amino acids. CDR3 protein: CSAPDSGYTF. In DNA form, the CDR3 reads TGCAGTGCTCCGGACAGTGGCTACACCTTC.

The J gene is TRBJ1-2, the V gene TRBV18; 7 bases align to TRBD1. The CDR3 contains 15 residues. After removal of 3 bases from V and 2 bases from J, the junction contained 6 bases not matched to a gene. Germline V CDR1 and CDR2: KGHSH, LQKENI. This CDR3 reads CASSPYGQDNYGYTF. The CDR3 region has the DNA TGTGCCAGCTCACCCTACGGACAGGACAACTATGGCTACACCTTC.

In its sample, this clone was seen a few times. This rearrangement joins TRBV9 to TRBJ1-3, with D tentatively TRBD1 (6 bases). This CDR3 spans 14 amino acids. CDR1 and CDR2 (germline): SGDLS, YYNGEE. V was trimmed by 0 bases and J by 8 bases, leaving 12 bases between them. The CDR3 DNA reads TGTGCCAGCAGCGTAGCTACAGGGTGGGACACCATATATTTT. Amino acids: CASSVATGWDTIYF.

This chain joins TRBV11-2 and TRBJ2-7, with TRBD1 as a possible D gene (6 bases). The CDR3 is made up of 14 amino acids. From germline, CDR1 is SGHAT and CDR2 FQNNGV. Between the trimmed V and J ends, which lost 6 bases and 3 bases, there was a span of 15 bases. The CDR3 DNA reads TGTGCCAGCAGGCCCTTGACAGGCGGCTACGAGCAGTACTTC. This translates into CASRPLTGGYEQYF.

The gene calls are TRBV18 and TRBJ2-7; D might be TRBD1 (5 bases). Trimming cost V 3 bases and J 2 bases, with 17 bases left between them. This CDR3 region has 16 residues. The germline V gene has CDR1 KGHSH and CDR2 LQKENI. The CDR3 loop reads CASSPKSGPSTYEQYF. As DNA, the CDR3 is TGTGCCAGCTCACCTAAATCAGGGCCCTCTACCTACGAGCAGTACTTC.